This TCR beta chain was identified in a study of blood T cell repertoires in COVID-19. Overall study: Acute-phase and convalescent COVID-19 samples originated in the United States, Italy and Spain. T cells, B-cell-depleted T cells, or PBMCs supplied cDNA or gDNA.

Germline V gene data show CDR1 as KGHDR and CDR2 as SFDVKD. This CDR3 spans 14 amino acids. V trimming: 4 bases; J trimming: 8 bases; junction bases outside the gene matches: 7. As regards this clone: Within the sample, other DNA sequences also encode this same CDR3.

In the original analysis: By means of reference gene primer amplification, nucleated cell counts were estimated. The data were produced by immunoSEQ multiplex PCR, yet TCRdb's version contains in-frame clones alone and is incomplete. Clone size and V and J calls were adopted from that table, with D and trimming inferred from the DNA. The repertoire holds around 300,000 clones, with around 83% as singletons. Sequenced: peripheral blood. This clonotype was sampled from a man aged 25 to 40 with active or convalescent COVID-19. This chain connects TRBV24-1 to TRBJ1-2, with TRBD1 identical over 9 bases. Here the CDR3 DNA reads TGTGCCACCAGTGACCCGGGACAGGGTAACGGCTACACCTTC. Translated: CATSDPGQGNGYTF.